One and the same sample provided the 6 T cell receptor beta chains below, sequenced in a study of T cell clonotyping in hematopoietic cell transplantation. Data came from immunoSEQ multiplex PCR; TCRdb stores just in-frame clones and leaves some out. Among approximately 44,000 clones listed, around 84% were seen once. Regarding time point: recipient sample about 28 days before transplant, after cytoreduction. The sample here was peripheral blood mononuclear cells, taken before stem cell transplant. The receptors come from a man between 60 and 70 years old with acute myeloid leukemia. Some clones in this sample may be carry-over from other donors' samples.

This chain uses TRBV5-8 with TRBJ2-3, with D possibly TRBD2 on 5 matching bases. The CDR3 spans 14 residues. Germline V gives CDR1 SGHTS, CDR2 YDEGEE. The V and J ends lost 4 bases and 6 bases respectively, with 15 bases between them. CDR3 DNA: TGTGCCAGCAGCCTGGACTCCGTCGTGGATACGCAGTATTTT. Residues: CASSLDSVVDTQYF.

The chain carries TRBV25-1 and TRBJ1-6; TRBD1 aligns across 9 bases. Unmatched junction bases numbered 7, after V lost 1 base and J lost 9 bases. The V gene's germline CDR1 is MGHDK and CDR2 SYGVNS. The CDR3 totals 16 residues. The CDR3 loop is CASSESFGTGTSPLHF. The CDR3 DNA sequence: TGTGCCAGCAGTGAATCGTTTGGGACAGGGACTTCACCCCTCCACTTT.

The rearrangement links TRBV6-5 to TRBJ2-5; TRBD1 might be the D (6 bases). Germline assignment: CDR1 MNHEY and CDR2 SVGAGI. V lost 6 bases and J 2 bases, leaving 16 bases between the germline ends. This CDR3 region has 15 residues. CDR3 coding DNA: TGTGCCAGCAGGAGGGCTGGGACAAGACAAGAGACCCAGTACTTC. Translation: CASRRAGTRQETQYF.

The chain employs TRBV7-8 and TRBJ1-1; D uncertain. This CDR3 has 14 amino acids. V gave up 2 bases and J gave up 4 bases, with 11 bases separating them. Looked up from germline, CDR1 is SGHVS and CDR2 is FQNEAQ. In DNA form, the CDR3 reads TGTGCCAGCAGCTTAATCCAGAGCGGCACTGAAGCTTTCTTT. Translating it yields CASSLIQSGTEAFF.

The rearrangement joins TRBV9 to TRBJ1-1; no reliable D call. From germline, CDR1 is SGDLS and CDR2 YYNGEE. Trimming left V 3 bases short and J 1 base short, with 16 bases between. CDR3 size: 16 residues. The CDR3 here is CASSASNRRRNTEAFF. The CDR3 DNA follows: TGTGCCAGCAGCGCCAGTAATAGACGGAGGAACACTGAAGCTTTCTTT. The full variable domain, in which reference TRBV9 and TRBJ1-1 provide the parts outside the CDR3, is DSGVTQTPKHLITATGQRVTLRCSPRSGDLSVYWYQQSLDQGLQFLIQYYNGEERAKGNILERFSAQQFPDLHSELNLSSLELGDSALYFCASSASNRRRNTEAFFGQGTRLTVV.

The CDR3: CASGTRTMGNTIYF. DNA of the CDR3: TGTGCCAGCGGAACGCGTACCATGGGAAACACCATATATTTT. The chain has TRBV28 and TRBJ1-3, with unresolved D. The CDR3 has 14 amino acids. Germline CDR1 and CDR2: MDHEN and SYDVKM. The V end lost 8 bases, the J end lost 4 bases, and 15 bases lay between the germline ends.